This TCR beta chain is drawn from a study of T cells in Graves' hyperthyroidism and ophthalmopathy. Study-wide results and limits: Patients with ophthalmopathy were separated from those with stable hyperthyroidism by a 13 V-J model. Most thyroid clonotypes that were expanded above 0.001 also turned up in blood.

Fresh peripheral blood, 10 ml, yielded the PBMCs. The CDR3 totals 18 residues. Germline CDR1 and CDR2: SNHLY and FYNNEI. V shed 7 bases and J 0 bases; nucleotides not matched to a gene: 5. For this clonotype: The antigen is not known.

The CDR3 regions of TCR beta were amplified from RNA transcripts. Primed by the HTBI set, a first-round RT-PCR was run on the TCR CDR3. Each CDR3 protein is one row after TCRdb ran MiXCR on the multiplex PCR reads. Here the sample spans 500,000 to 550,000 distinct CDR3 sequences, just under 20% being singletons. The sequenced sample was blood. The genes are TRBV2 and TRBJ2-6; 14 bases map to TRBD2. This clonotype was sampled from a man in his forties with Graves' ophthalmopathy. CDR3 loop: CASTGLAGGPSGANVLTF. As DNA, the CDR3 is TGTGCCAGCACCGGACTAGCGGGAGGTCCCTCTGGGGCCAACGTCCTGACTTTC.